The TCR beta chain described here comes from a study of PD-1 blockade in classical Hodgkin lymphoma. Every patient had relapsed following autologous stem cell transplantation, and cohorts differed in brentuximab vedotin exposure. The repertoire was sequenced with immunoSEQ multiplex PCR; TCRdb's copy has only in-frame clones and lacks some. The table lists 20,000 or so clones, around four fifths of them singletons. The V end lost 0 bases, the J end lost 6 bases, and 14 bases lay between the germline ends. The CDR3 length is 15 residues. CDR1 and CDR2 from the germline V gene are SGHTA and FQGNSA. The TCR sequence derives from a human donor with classical Hodgkin lymphoma. The specimen was peripheral blood mononuclear cells (PBMCs), collected before the second cycle of nivolumab. The V gene is TRBV7-2, the J gene TRBJ1-2; TRBD1 might be the D (6 bases). CDR3 bases: TGTGCCAGCAGCTTAGCCCGAACAGGGTTGCATGGCTACACCTTC. Translation: CASSLARTGLHGYTF. The full variable domain, rest sourced from reference TRBV7-2 and TRBJ1-2, is GAGVSQSPSNKVTEKGKDVELRCDPISGHTALYWYRQSLGQGLEFLIYFQGNSAPDKSGLPSDRFSAERTGGSVSTLTIQRTQQEDSAVYLCASSLARTGLHGYTFGSGTRLTVV.